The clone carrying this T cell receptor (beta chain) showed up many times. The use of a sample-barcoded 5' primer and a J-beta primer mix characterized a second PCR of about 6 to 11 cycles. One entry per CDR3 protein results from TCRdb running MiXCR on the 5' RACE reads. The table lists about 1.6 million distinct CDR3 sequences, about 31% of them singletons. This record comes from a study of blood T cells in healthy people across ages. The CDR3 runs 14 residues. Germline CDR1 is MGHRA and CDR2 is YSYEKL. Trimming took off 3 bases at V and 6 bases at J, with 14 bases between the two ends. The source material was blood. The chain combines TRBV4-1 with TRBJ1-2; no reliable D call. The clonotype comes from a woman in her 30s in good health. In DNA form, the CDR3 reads TGCGCCAGCAGCCATGATCCCCGACGGAATGGCTACACCTTC. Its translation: CASSHDPRRNGYTF.